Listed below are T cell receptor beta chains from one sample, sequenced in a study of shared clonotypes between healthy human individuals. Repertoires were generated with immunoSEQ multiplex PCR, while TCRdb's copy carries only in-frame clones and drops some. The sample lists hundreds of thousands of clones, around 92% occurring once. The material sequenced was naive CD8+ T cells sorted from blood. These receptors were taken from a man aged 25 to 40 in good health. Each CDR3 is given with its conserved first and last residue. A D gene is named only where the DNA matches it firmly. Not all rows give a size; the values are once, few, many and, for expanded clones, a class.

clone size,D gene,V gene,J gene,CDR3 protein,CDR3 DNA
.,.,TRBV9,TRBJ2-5,CASSVGDSAETQYF,TGTGCCAGCAGCGTAGGTGATTCTGCAGAGACCCAGTACTTC
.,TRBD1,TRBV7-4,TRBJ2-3,CASSLDRAITDTQYF,TGTGCCAGCAGCTTGGACAGGGCCATCACAGATACGCAGTATTTT
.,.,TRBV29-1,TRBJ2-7,CSVKPSSYEQYF,TGCAGCGTAAAACCCAGTTCCTACGAGCAGTACTTC
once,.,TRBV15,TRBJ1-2,CATSREGTLYGYTF,TGTGCCACCAGCAGAGAAGGCACCCTCTATGGCTACACCTTC
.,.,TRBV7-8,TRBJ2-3,CASSLLQESRTDTQYF,TGTGCCAGCAGCTTACTCCAAGAATCGAGGACAGATACGCAGTATTTT
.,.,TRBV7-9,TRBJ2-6,CASSLPVASSGANVLTF,TGTGCCAGCAGCCTCCCCGTGGCCAGCTCTGGGGCCAACGTCCTGACTTTC
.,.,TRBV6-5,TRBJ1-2,CASSYSGIGPNYGYTF,TGTGCCAGCAGTTACTCCGGGATAGGTCCTAACTATGGCTACACCTTC
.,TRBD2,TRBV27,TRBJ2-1,CASSPPRGGNEQFF,TGTGCCAGCAGCCCCCCCCGGGGGGGCAATGAGCAGTTCTTC
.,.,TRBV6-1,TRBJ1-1,CASSAYLEGMNTEAFF,TGTGCCAGCAGTGCGTACCTCGAGGGTATGAACACTGAAGCTTTCTTT
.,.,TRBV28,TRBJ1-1,CASGWTHFTEAFF,TGTGCCAGTGGTTGGACACACTTCACTGAAGCTTTCTTT
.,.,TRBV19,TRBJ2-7,CASSIVGASYEQYF,TGTGCCAGTAGTATAGTGGGGGCTAGCTACGAGCAGTACTTC
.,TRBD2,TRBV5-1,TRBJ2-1,CASSFERGSYNEQFF,TGCGCCAGCAGCTTCGAGCGGGGTTCCTACAATGAGCAGTTCTTC
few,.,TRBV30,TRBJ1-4,CAWSGPGDQGKLFF,TGTGCCTGGAGTGGCCCGGGGGACCAAGGAAAACTGTTTTTT
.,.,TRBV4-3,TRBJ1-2,CASSLGNYGYTF,TGCGCCAGCAGCCTGGGGAACTATGGCTACACCTTC
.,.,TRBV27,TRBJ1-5,CASSPGTPWPQHF,TGTGCCAGCAGTCCCGGGACACCTTGGCCCCAGCATTTT
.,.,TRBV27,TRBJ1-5,CASSLSGASPQPQHF,TGTGCCAGCAGTTTAAGCGGGGCATCTCCACAGCCCCAGCATTTT
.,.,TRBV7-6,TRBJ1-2,CASSPPGRTNGYTF,TGTGCCAGCAGCCCCCCAGGGAGGACCAATGGCTACACCTTC
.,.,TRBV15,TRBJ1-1,CATSRDLTPEAFF,TGTGCCACCAGCAGAGATTTGACGCCTGAAGCTTTCTTT
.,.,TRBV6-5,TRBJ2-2,CASSSGGELFF,TGTGCCAGCAGTTCCGGCGGGGAGCTGTTTTTT
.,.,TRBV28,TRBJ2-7,CASTKGQLAYEQYF,TGTGCCAGCACAAAAGGGCAGCTGGCCTACGAGCAGTACTTC
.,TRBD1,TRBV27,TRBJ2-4,CASSLRQGRAKNIQYF,TGTGCCAGCAGTTTAAGACAGGGGAGGGCCAAAAACATTCAGTACTTC
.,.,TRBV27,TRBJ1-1,CASSLIGYTEAFF,TGTGCCAGCAGTTTAATTGGGTACACTGAAGCTTTCTTT
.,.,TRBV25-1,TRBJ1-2,CASSESSGRAYGYTF,TGTGCCAGCAGTGAATCCTCTGGCAGGGCCTATGGCTACACCTTC
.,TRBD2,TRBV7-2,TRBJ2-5,CASSFGPGLAPMQTQYF,TGTGCCAGCAGCTTCGGTCCTGGACTAGCGCCAATGCAGACCCAGTACTTC
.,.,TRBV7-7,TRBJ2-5,CASSLAGVQETQYF,TGTGCCAGCAGCTTAGCTGGGGTTCAAGAGACCCAGTACTTC
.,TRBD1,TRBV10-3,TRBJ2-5,CAISERTGGYEGETQYF,TGTGCCATCAGTGAGAGGACAGGGGGCTATGAGGGAGAGACCCAGTACTTC
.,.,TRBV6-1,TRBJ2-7,CASSARGPYEQYF,TGTGCCAGCAGTGCCAGGGGCCCTTACGAGCAGTACTTC